This T cell receptor (beta chain) originates from a study of OX40 agonist ivuxolimab in advanced cancers. Whole-study context: Patients took ivuxolimab, an agonistic anti-OX40 (CD134) antibody. Patients were infused with ivuxolimab every 2 weeks at 0.01 to 10 mg/kg. Study results and limitations: Compared with CD4+, CD8+ T cells on average had more expanded clones.

Using immunoSEQ multiplex PCR, the repertoire was profiled, and TCRdb retains in-frame clones only, with some absent. The sample has just over 40,000 clones; about 88% are singletons. V dropped 6 bases and J dropped 2 bases, with 11 bases sitting between them. Germline CDR1 reads GTSNPN; CDR2 reads SVGIG (reference sequence). The CDR3 covers 14 residues. Comment on this clone: What it binds is not known.

The sequence derives from an adult with an advanced solid tumor such as melanoma, head and neck, liver or kidney cancer. This specimen consisted of CD4+ or CD8+ T cells sorted from blood, obtained in a trial of the OX40 agonist ivuxolimab. V gene TRBV30 combines with J gene TRBJ2-6; no definite D call. In DNA, the CDR3 is TGTGCCTGCTCCGAGGTTGCTGGGGCCAACGTCCTGACTTTC. Its translation is CACSEVAGANVLTF.